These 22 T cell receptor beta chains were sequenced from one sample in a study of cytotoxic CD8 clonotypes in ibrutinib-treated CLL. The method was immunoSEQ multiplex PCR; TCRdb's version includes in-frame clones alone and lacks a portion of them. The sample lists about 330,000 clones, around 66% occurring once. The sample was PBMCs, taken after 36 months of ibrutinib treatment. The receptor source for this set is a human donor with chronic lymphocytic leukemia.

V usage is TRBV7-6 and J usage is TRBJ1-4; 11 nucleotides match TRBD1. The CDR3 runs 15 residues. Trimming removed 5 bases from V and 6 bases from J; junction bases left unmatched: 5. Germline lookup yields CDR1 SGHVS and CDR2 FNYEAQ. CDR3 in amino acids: CASSTPGQGDEKLFF. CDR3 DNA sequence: TGTGCCAGCAGCACACCGGGACAGGGGGATGAAAAACTGTTTTTT.

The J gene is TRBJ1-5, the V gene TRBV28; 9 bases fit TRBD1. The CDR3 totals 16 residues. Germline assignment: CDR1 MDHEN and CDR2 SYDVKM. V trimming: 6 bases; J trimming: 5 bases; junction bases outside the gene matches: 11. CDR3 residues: CASRPFGDRADQPQHF. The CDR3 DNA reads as TGTGCCAGCAGGCCGTTCGGGGACAGGGCTGATCAGCCCCAGCATTTT.

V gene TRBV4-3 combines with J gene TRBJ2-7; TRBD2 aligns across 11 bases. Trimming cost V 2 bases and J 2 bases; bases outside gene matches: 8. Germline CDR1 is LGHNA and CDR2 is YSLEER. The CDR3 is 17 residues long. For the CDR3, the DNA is TGCGCCAGCAGCCAAAGACAGACTAGCGGGATCCCCTACGAGCAGTACTTC. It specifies CASSQRQTSGIPYEQYF.

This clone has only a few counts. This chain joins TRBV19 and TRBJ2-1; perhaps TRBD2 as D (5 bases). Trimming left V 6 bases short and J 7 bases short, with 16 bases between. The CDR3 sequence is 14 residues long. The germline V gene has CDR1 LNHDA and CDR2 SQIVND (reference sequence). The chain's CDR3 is CASSQRGMANEQFF. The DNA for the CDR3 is TGTGCCAGTAGCCAACGGGGTATGGCGAATGAGCAGTTCTTC. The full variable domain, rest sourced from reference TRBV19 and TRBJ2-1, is DGGITQSPKYLFRKEGQNVTLSCEQNLNHDAMYWYRQDPGQGLRLIYYSQIVNDFQKGDIAEGYSVSREKKESFPLTVTSAQKNPTAFYLCASSQRGMANEQFFGPGTRLTVL.

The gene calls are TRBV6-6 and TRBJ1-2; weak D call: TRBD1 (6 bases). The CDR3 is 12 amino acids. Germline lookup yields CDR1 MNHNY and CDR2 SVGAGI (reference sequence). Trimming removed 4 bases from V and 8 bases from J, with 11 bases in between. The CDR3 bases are TGTGCCAGCAGTTCCAGGGGTGAGGGCTACACCTTC. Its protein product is CASSSRGEGYTF.

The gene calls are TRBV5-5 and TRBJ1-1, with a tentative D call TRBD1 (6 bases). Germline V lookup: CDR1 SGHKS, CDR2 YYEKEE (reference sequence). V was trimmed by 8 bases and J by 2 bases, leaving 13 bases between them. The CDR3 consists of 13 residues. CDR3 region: CASSGALNTEAFF. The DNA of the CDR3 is TGTGCCAGTTCAGGGGCACTAAACACTGAAGCTTTCTTT.

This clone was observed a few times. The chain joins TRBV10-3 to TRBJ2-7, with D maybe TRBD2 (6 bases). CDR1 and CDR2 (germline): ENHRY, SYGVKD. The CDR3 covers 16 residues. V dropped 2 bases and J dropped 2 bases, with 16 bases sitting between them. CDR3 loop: CAISEALGGGTYEQYF. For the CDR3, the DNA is TGTGCCATCAGTGAGGCCCTCGGGGGAGGAACCTACGAGCAGTACTTC.

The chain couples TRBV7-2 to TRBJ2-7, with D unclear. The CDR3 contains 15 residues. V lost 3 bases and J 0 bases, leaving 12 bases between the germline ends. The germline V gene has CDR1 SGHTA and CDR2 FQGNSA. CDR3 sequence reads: CASSLVPALSYEQYF. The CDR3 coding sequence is TGTGCCAGCAGCTTGGTTCCAGCCCTCTCCTACGAGCAGTACTTC.

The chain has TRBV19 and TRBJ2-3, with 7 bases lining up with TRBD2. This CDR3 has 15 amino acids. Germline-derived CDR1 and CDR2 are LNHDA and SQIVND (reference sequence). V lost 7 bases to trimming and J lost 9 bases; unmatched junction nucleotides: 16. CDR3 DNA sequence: TGTGCCAGTAATACTCCGGGACTACCACAGATAACGCAGTATTTT. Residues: CASNTPGLPQITQYF.

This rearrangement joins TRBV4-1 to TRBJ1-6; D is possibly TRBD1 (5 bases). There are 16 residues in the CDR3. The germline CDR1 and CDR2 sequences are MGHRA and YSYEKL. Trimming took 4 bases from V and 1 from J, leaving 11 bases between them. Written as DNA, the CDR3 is TGCGCCAGCAGCCCTGGCAGGGCGTCCTATAATTCACCCCTCCACTTT. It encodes CASSPGRASYNSPLHF.

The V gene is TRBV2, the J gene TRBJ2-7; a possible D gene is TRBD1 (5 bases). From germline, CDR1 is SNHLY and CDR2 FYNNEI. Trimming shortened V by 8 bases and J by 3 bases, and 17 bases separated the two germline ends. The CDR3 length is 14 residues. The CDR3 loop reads CASVPGHLLYEQYF. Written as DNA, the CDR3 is TGTGCCAGCGTTCCCGGACACCTACTCTACGAGCAGTACTTC.

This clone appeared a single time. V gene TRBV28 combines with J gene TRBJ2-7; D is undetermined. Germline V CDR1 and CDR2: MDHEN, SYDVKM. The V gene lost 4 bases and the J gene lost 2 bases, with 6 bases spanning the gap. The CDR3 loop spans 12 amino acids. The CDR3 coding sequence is TGTGCCAGCAGTTCCAATACCTACGAGCAGTACTTC. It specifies CASSSNTYEQYF.

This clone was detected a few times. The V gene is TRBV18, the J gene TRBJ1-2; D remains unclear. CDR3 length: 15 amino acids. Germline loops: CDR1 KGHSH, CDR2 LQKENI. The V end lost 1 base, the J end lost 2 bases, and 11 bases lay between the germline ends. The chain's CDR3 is CASSPLPEPNYGYTF. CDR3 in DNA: TGTGCCAGCTCACCACTTCCTGAGCCGAACTATGGCTACACCTTC.

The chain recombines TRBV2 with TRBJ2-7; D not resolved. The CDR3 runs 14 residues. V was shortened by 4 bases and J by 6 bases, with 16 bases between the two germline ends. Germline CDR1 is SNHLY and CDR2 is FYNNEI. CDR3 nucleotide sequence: TGTGCCAGCAGTGTAATCCCGGTGGGGTCCGAGCAGTACTTC. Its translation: CASSVIPVGSEQYF.

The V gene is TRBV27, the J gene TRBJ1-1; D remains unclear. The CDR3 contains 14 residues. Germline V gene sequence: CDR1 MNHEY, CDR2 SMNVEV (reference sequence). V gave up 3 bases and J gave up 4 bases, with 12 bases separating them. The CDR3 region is CASSLSGPLTEAFF. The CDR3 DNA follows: TGTGCCAGCAGTTTGAGTGGCCCCCTCACTGAAGCTTTCTTT.

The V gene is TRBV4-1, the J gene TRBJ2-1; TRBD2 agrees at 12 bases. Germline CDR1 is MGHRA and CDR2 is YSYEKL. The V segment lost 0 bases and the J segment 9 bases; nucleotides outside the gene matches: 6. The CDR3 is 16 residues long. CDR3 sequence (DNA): TGCGCCAGCAGCCAAGATACTAGCGGGGGGCTATTTGAGCAGTTCTTC. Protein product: CASSQDTSGGLFEQFF.

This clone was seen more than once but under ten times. CDR3 in DNA: TGCGCCAGCGGGGTTACCGCGGTAGCGGGGTTCACAGATACGCAGTATTTT. Residues: CASGVTAVAGFTDTQYF. The V gene is TRBV5-1, the J gene TRBJ2-3; 8 bases are shared with TRBD2. Germline assignment: CDR1 SGHRS and CDR2 YFSETQ. With 7 bases clipped from V and 2 bases from J, the junction kept 15 bases outside the gene matches. This CDR3 comprises 17 residues.

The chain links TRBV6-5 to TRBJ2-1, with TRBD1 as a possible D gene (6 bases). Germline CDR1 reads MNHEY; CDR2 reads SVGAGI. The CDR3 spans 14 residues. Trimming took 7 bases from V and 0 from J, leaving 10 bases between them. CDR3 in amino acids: CASIKDSSYNEQFF. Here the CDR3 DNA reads TGTGCCAGCATCAAGGACAGCTCCTACAATGAGCAGTTCTTC.

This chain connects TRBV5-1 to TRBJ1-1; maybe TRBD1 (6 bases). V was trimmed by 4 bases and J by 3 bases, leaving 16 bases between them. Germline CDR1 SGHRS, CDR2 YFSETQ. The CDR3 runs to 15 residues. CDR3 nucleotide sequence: TGCGCCAGCAGCGCCGGACCCGGACAGCACACTGAAGCTTTCTTT. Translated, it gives CASSAGPGQHTEAFF.

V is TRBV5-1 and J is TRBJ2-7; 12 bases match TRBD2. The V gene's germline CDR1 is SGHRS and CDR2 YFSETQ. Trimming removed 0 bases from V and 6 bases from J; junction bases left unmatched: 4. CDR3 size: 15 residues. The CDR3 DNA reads TGCGCCAGCAGCTTGGGACTAGCGGGAGCTGGCGAGCAGTACTTC. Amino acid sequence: CASSLGLAGAGEQYF. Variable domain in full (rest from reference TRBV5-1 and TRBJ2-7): KAGVTQTPRYLIKTRGQQVTLSCSPISGHRSVSWYQQTPGQGLQFLFEYFSETQRNKGNFPGRFSGRQFSNSRSEMNVSTLELGDSALYLCASSLGLAGAGEQYFGPGTRLTVT.

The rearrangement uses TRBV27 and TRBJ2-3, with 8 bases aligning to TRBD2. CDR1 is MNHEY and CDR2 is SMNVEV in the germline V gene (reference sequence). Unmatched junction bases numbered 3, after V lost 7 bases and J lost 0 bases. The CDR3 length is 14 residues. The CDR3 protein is CASTGGPSTDTQYF. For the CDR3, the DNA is TGTGCCAGCACGGGGGGGCCGAGCACAGATACGCAGTATTTT.

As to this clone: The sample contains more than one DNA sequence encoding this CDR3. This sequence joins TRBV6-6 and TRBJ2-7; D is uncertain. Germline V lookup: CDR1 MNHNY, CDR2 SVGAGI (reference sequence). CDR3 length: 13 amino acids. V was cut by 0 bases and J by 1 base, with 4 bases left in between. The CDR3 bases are TGTGCCAGCAGTTACTCGACATCCTACGAGCAGTACTTC. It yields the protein CASSYSTSYEQYF.